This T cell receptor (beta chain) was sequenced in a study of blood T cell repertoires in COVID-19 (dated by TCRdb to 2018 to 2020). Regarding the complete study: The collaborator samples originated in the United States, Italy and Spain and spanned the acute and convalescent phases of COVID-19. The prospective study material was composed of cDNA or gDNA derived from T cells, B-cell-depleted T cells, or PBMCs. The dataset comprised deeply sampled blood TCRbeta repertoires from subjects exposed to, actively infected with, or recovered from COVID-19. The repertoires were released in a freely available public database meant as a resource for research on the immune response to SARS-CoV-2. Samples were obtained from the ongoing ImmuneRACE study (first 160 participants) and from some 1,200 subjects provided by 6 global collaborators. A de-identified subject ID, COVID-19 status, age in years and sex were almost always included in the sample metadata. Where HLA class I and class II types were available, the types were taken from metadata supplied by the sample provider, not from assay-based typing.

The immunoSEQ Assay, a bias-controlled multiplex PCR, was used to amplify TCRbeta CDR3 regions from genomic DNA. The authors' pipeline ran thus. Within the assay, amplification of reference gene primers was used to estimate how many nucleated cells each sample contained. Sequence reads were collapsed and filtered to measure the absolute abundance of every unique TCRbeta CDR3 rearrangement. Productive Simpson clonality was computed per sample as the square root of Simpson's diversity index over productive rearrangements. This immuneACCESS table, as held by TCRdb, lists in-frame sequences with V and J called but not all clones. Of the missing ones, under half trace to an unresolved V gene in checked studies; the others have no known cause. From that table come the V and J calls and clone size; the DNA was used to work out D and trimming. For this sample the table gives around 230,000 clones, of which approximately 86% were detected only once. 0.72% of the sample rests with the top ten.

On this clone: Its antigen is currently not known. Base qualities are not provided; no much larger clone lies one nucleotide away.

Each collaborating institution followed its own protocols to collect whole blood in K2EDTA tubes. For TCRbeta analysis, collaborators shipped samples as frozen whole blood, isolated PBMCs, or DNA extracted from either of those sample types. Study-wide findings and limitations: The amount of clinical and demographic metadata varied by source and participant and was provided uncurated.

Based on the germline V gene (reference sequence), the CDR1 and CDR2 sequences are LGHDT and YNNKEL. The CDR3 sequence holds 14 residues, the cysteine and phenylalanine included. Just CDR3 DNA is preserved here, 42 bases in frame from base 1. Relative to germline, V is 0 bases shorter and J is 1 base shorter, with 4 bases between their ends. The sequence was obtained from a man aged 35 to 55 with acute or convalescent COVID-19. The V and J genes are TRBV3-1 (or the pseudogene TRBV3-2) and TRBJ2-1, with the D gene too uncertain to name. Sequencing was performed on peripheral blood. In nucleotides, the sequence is TGTGCCAGCAGCCAAGATATATCCTACAATGAGCAGTTCTTC. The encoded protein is CASSQDISYNEQFF.